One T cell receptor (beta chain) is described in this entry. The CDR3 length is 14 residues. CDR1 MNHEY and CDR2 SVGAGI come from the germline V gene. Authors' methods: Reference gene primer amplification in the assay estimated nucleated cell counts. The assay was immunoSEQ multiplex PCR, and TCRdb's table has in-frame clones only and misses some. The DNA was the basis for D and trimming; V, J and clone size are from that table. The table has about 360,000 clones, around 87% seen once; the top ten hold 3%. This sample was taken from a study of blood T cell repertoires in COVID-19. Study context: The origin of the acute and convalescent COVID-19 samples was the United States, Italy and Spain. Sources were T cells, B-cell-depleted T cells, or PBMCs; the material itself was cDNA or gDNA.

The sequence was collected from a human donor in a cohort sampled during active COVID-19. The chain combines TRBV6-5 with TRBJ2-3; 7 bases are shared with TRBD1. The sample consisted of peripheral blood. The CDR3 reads CASQQGTYDDTQYF. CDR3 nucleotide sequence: TGTGCGAGCCAACAGGGGACCTACGACGATACGCAGTATTTT.